The 27 T cell receptor beta chains presented below share a single source sample, sequenced in a study of tumor-infiltrating lymphocytes in primary liver carcinoma. Starting material for RNA and DNA co-extraction consisted of about 19-32 mg of unsorted bulk tissue. Priming with a constant-region primer yielded TCR beta cDNA from approximately 500 ng total RNA. Library construction for TCR beta comprised three nested multiplex PCR rounds performed with slightly modified ARM-PCR. Running about 11 cycles apiece, the first two PCR rounds relied on TRBV1-TRBV30 forward primers together with a C-beta reverse primer. TCRdb re-derived calls from the multiplex PCR reads in MiXCR, one entry per CDR3 protein. Of roughly 120,000 distinct CDR3 sequences listed, approximately 64% are singletons. What was sequenced was liver tumor tissue from sampling region 3. Subset meaning: tumor region T3, left-lateral pole. The receptor set was obtained from a woman aged 60 to 75 with primary liver carcinoma and hepatitis B virus infection.

In regard to this clonotype: A read error may produce the germline difference seen at one junction end. V and J are TRBV11-2 and TRBJ2-1; a possible D gene is TRBD2 (6 bases). The CDR3 loop spans 19 amino acids. Germline loops: CDR1 SGHAT, CDR2 FQNNGV. The chain's CDR3 is CVSSLQASALGVSYNEQFF. DNA for the CDR3: TGTGTCAGCAGCTTGCAGGCTAGCGCCTTAGGGGTCTCCTACAATGAGCAGTTCTTC.

This clonotype was seen at least ten times. The rearrangement uses TRBV11-3 and TRBJ2-2; 11 nucleotides line up with TRBD2. The germline V gene encodes CDR1 SGHNT and CDR2 YENEEA. This CDR3 has 15 residues. Trimming removed 3 bases from V and 5 bases from J; junction bases left unmatched: 2. DNA of the CDR3: TGTGCCAGCAGCTTGGGACTAGCGGCTACCGGGGAGCTGTTTTTT. Protein product: CASSLGLAATGELFF.

Ten or more counts support this clonotype. The J gene is TRBJ2-7, the V gene TRBV5-4; 10 nucleotides line up with TRBD1. The V and J ends lost 4 bases and 4 bases, in that order; junction bases with no gene match: 5. CDR3 size: 14 residues. Per the germline V gene, CDR1 is SGHNT and CDR2 is YYREEE (reference sequence). The DNA of the CDR3 is TGTGCCAGCAGCGTTGGACAGGGGGGTTACGAGCAGTACTTC. It is translated as CASSVGQGGYEQYF.

The chain carries TRBV28 and TRBJ2-5; 15 positions agree with TRBD2. CDR3 length: 19 residues. CDR1 is MDHEN and CDR2 is SYDVKM in the germline V gene. Trimming at V came to 3 bases and at J to 1 base, leaving 9 bases not matched to a gene. The DNA of the CDR3 is TGTGCCAGCAGTTTCCCCCGGACTAGCGGGAGGGCCCTCCAAGAGACCCAGTACTTC. Translated: CASSFPRTSGRALQETQYF.

Only one count was recorded for this clonotype. Just one base apart from a much larger clone, this may be a read error. The gene calls are TRBV4-1 and TRBJ2-5; the match to TRBD2 covers 7 bases. The CDR3 runs 17 residues. Losses at the gene ends were 1 base for V and 2 bases for J; bases not matched to a gene: 10. Germline CDR1 is MGHRA and CDR2 is YSYEKL. The CDR3: CASSQGQWGGDQETQYF. The DNA for the CDR3 is TGCGCCAGCAGCCAAGGACAATGGGGGGGGGATCAAGAGACCCAGTACTTC.

This clonotype was recorded at least ten times. The rearrangement links TRBV14 to TRBJ2-4, with a weak D call TRBD1 (6 bases). The length of the CDR3 is 13 residues. V was shortened by 5 bases and J by 7 bases, with 12 bases between the two germline ends. The germline V gene encodes CDR1 SGHDN and CDR2 FVKESK. The CDR3 DNA sequence: TGTGCCAGCAGCACAACAGGGCCGAACATTCAGTACTTC. It yields the protein CASSTTGPNIQYF.

A remark on this clonotype: Its ends do not fully match the called genes, so a read error is possible. The J gene is TRBJ2-7, the V gene TRBV7-9; D possibly corresponds to TRBD2 (5 bases). From germline, CDR1 is SEHNR and CDR2 FQNEAQ (reference sequence). CDR3 length: 17 amino acids. CDR3 sequence: CASSSRRRWETFNEQCF. The CDR3 nucleotides read TGTGCCAGCAGCTCCCGACGGCGGTGGGAGACCTTCAACGAGCAGTGCTTC.

On this clonotype: At one boundary the junction diverges from the germline segment, which might be a read error. The chain uses TRBV12-3 or TRBV12-4 and TRBJ2-2, with TRBD2 as a possible D gene (5 bases). The CDR3 consists of 14 residues. CDR3 amino acids: CASNLDGNTRELFF. In DNA form, the CDR3 reads TGTGCCAGCAATTTAGACGGGAACACCCGGGAGCTGTTTTTT.

Notes on this clonotype: The junction does not match germline at one end; this may be a read error. The chain couples TRBV11-2 to TRBJ1-6, with a possible D match to TRBD1 (5 bases). This CDR3 region has 15 residues. The V gene's germline CDR1 is SGHAT and CDR2 FQNNGV. CDR3 nucleotides: TGTGCCAGCAGCTTAGTAACAGGAGGTAATTCACCCCTGCACTTT. Translating gives CASSLVTGGNSPLHF.

On this clonotype: The junction departs from germline at one end; a sequencing error may be responsible. The chain joins TRBV5-5 to TRBJ1-2; the match to TRBD1 covers 7 bases. Germline-derived CDR1 and CDR2 are SGHKS and YYEKEE (reference sequence). The CDR3 is 14 amino acids. CDR3 protein: CVSSVSTGTYGYTF. The CDR3 nucleotides read TGTGTCAGCAGCGTGTCGACAGGGACCTATGGCTACACCTTC.

V usage is TRBV4-1 and J usage is TRBJ1-5, with no clear D. In germline, CDR1 is MGHRA, CDR2 YSYEKL. Trimming pared 4 bases from V and 5 bases from J, leaving 15 bases between. This CDR3 spans 15 amino acids. CDR3 coding DNA: TGCGCCAGCAGCCGGGTGGACTGGGCGGATCAGCCCCAGCATTTT. It codes for CASSRVDWADQPQHF.

To note about this clonotype: One end of the junction does not line up with germline, which may come from a read error. Written as DNA, the CDR3 is TGTGCCAGCAGTAAACCAACAGATGAGCAGCTCTTC. Amino acid sequence: CASSKPTDEQLF. The V gene is TRBV6-1, the J gene TRBJ2-1; D gene unclear. Germline CDR1 and CDR2: MNHNS and SASEGT. The CDR3 runs to 12 residues.

A remark on this clonotype: This clone may be a read error of a much larger clone one base away. The chain combines TRBV24-1 with TRBJ2-2, with D maybe TRBD2 (6 bases). The CDR3 spans 19 residues. The germline V gene has CDR1 KGHDR and CDR2 SFDVKD. The CDR3 bases are TGTGCCACCAGTGATTTCGCGGTGGGACGCGTAGCGAACACCGGGGGGCTGTTTTTT. It translates to CATSDFAVGRVANTGGLFF.

V and J are TRBV20-1 and TRBJ2-7; 8 bases are a match to TRBD2. CDR3 size: 14 residues. Germline V CDR1 and CDR2: DFQATT, SNEGSKA (reference sequence). Germline trimming cut 6 bases from V and 2 bases from J; bases unmatched to any gene: 9. In nucleotides, the CDR3 is TGCAGTGCGGACGGTAGCGGGATAACCTACGAGCAGTACTTC. Its protein is CSADGSGITYEQYF.

The rearrangement uses TRBV11-2 and TRBJ2-3; D not resolved. The germline V and J ends were trimmed by 3 bases and 0 bases, with 7 bases remaining between them. Germline lookup yields CDR1 SGHAT and CDR2 FQNNGV. CDR3 length: 14 amino acids. CDR3 sequence: CASSLVLSTDTQYF. CDR3 DNA sequence: TGTGCCAGCAGCTTGGTCCTGAGCACAGATACGCAGTATTTT.

A remark on this clonotype: This may stem from a read error, because a much larger clone lies one nucleotide away. The chain couples TRBV13 to TRBJ2-5; possible D gene TRBD2, 6 bases. This CDR3 contains 15 residues. Germline CDR1 reads PRHDT; CDR2 reads FYEKMQ (reference sequence). V was shortened by 1 base and J by 7 bases, with 16 bases between the two germline ends. In DNA, the CDR3 is TGTGCCAGCAGCTTAGATGCGGGGCCCTGGGCGACCCAGTACTTC. It is translated as CASSLDAGPWATQYF.

The sample holds many counts of this clonotype. The V and J genes are TRBV28 and TRBJ2-1; 9 nucleotides align to TRBD2. The length of the CDR3 is 16 residues. Germline-derived CDR1 and CDR2 are MDHEN and SYDVKM. Unmatched junction bases numbered 5, after V lost 1 base and J lost 4 bases. The CDR3: CASSLSAGGFYNEQFF. The CDR3 coding sequence is TGTGCCAGCAGTTTATCAGCGGGAGGCTTTTACAATGAGCAGTTCTTC.

This clonotype was seen only a few times. Compared with germline, one end of the junction differs, possibly owing to a read error. The chain is built from TRBV11-3 and TRBJ2-2; D ambiguous. This CDR3 is 15 amino acids long. Looked up from germline, CDR1 is SGHNT and CDR2 is YENEEA. The CDR3 sequence is CAGSPSLANTGELFF. The CDR3 DNA reads TGTGCCGGCAGTCCGTCTTTGGCGAACACCGGGGAGCTGTTTTTT.

On this clonotype: One end of the junction varies from germline; a read error may be responsible. The gene calls are TRBV29-1 and TRBJ2-4; D is perhaps TRBD1 or TRBD2 (5 bases each). The CDR3 contains 13 residues. The germline gives CDR1 SQVTM, CDR2 ANQGSEA. The CDR3 loop is CNVEHGARNTQYF. Written as DNA, the CDR3 is TGCAACGTTGAACACGGGGCCCGAAACACTCAGTACTTC.

V is TRBV11-2 and J is TRBJ2-3; 7 bases are a match to TRBD2. CDR3 length: 17 residues. Germline loops: CDR1 SGHAT, CDR2 FQNNGV. Here the CDR3 DNA reads TGTGCTAGCGGCTCCGTGGGTGGCGGGAGCCCCACAGATACGCAGTATTTT. Translating gives CASGSVGGGSPTDTQYF.

This chain links TRBV11-3 with TRBJ2-1; a weak D match, TRBD2 (6 bases). Germline CDR1 SGHNT, CDR2 YENEEA. Trimming took off 5 bases at V and 8 bases at J, with 25 bases between the two ends. CDR3 length equals 17 residues. The CDR3 DNA follows: TGTGCCAGCAGCCCCCGGGGGACGCGGACCATGGGCGATGAGCAGTTCTTC. Its translation is CASSPRGTRTMGDEQFF. Complete variable domain (other parts from reference TRBV11-3 and TRBJ2-1): EAGVVQSPRYKIIEKKQPVAFWCNPISGHNTLYWYLQNLGQGPELLIRYENEEAVDDSQLPKDRFSAERLKGVDSTLKIQPAELGDSAVYLCASSPRGTRTMGDEQFFGPGTRLTVL.

This clonotype was detected only once. A read error may explain this, as a much larger clone is one base away. V usage is TRBV7-9 and J usage is TRBJ2-3; a weak D match, TRBD1 (6 bases). The CDR3 consists of 16 residues. V dropped 3 bases and J dropped 5 bases, with 18 bases sitting between them. The germline CDR1 and CDR2 sequences are SEHNR and FQNEAQ (reference sequence). The CDR3 DNA follows: TGTGCCAGCAGCTTCCGCCAGGGGAGTGGGAGAGATACGCAGTATTTT. Its translation: CASSFRQGSGRDTQYF.

Regarding this clonotype: A read error may be the cause here, since a much bigger clone is one base away. The genes are TRBV12-3 or TRBV12-4 and TRBJ2-4; D is perhaps TRBD1 (6 bases). V was pared by 3 bases and J by 8 bases, with 11 bases between. The CDR3 loop spans 13 amino acids. The CDR3 sequence: CASSFYREDIQYF. CDR3 sequence (DNA): TGTGCCAGCAGTTTTTACAGGGAAGACATTCAGTACTTC.

The V and J genes are TRBV12-3 or TRBV12-4 and TRBJ2-3; no definite D call. The CDR3 covers 16 residues. Trimming left V 6 bases short and J 1 base short, with 17 bases between. The CDR3 is CASSPALSWGTDTQYF. The CDR3 DNA reads as TGTGCCAGCAGCCCAGCACTCTCCTGGGGCACAGATACGCAGTATTTT.

In regard to this clonotype: A read error is possible here, since a much larger clone lies one base away. The CDR3 reads CASSILETQYF. The DNA for the CDR3 is TGCGCCAGCAGCATCTTAGAGACCCAGTACTTC. V gene TRBV5-1 combines with J gene TRBJ2-5; D unclear. Per germline, CDR1 SGHRS and CDR2 YFSETQ. The CDR3 totals 11 residues. V was cut by 4 bases and J by 4 bases, with 5 bases left in between.

This clonotype was counted a few times. Germline is not matched at one junction end, which may reflect a read error. The chain employs TRBV6-2 or TRBV6-3 and TRBJ1-2; a weak D match, TRBD1 (5 bases). Germline lookup yields CDR1 MNHEY and CDR2 SVGEGT. The CDR3 consists of 14 residues. CDR3 sequence reads: CASRRGEFNYGHTF. Here the CDR3 DNA reads TGTGCCAGCCGACGGGGGGAATTTAACTATGGCCACACCTTC.

This clonotype was observed a few times. A much larger clone is a single base away; this may be a read error. J is TRBJ2-3 and V is TRBV10-1; 8 bases match TRBD2. CDR1 and CDR2 (germline): WNHNN, SYGVQD (reference sequence). There are 16 residues in the CDR3. The CDR3 spells CANSESTGGSIDTQYF. In DNA, the CDR3 is TGCGCCAACAGTGAGTCGACGGGGGGGAGTATAGATACGCAGTATTTT.